The 5 T cell receptor beta chains below come from one sample, sequenced in a study of cytomegalovirus exposure and HLA in healthy donors. The PCR had 60 Vbeta and 13 Jbeta primers. Libraries were prepared by immunoSEQ multiplex PCR; TCRdb keeps only in-frame clonotypes and omits some of them. The profile covers about 110,000 clones, with under 80% appearing a single time and 7.7% taken by the ten largest. The sample consisted of PBMCs. Receptor source: a woman between 45 and 65 years old in good health and CMV-seropositive.

The chain is built from TRBV5-4 and TRBJ2-5, with TRBD2 identical over 10 bases. The CDR3 contains 13 residues. Germline V lookup: CDR1 SGHNT, CDR2 YYREEE (reference sequence). Unmatched junction bases numbered 5, after V lost 7 bases and J lost 5 bases. Here the CDR3 DNA reads TGTGCCAGCCTTTCTAGCGGGAGTGAGACCCAGTACTTC. It encodes CASLSSGSETQYF.

CDR3 sequence (DNA): TGTGCCAGCAGCGTGGAGGCAGATACGCAGTATTTT. Protein: CASSVEADTQYF. The chain is built from TRBV9 and TRBJ2-3, with D perhaps matching TRBD2 (5 bases). V lost 2 bases to trimming and J lost 4 bases, with 5 bases between them. CDR1 is SGDLS, CDR2 YYNGEE, per germline. The length of the CDR3 is 12 residues. The full variable domain, its missing parts supplied by reference TRBV9 and TRBJ2-3, is DSGVTQTPKHLITATGQRVTLRCSPRSGDLSVYWYQQSLDQGLQFLIQYYNGEERAKGNILERFSAQQFPDLHSELNLSSLELGDSALYFCASSVEADTQYFGPGTRLTVL.

The V call is TRBV11-3, the J call TRBJ2-7; TRBD1 matches 8 bases. The CDR3 runs to 13 residues. The germline gives CDR1 SGHNT, CDR2 YENEEA. V lost 5 bases, J lost 5 bases, and 5 bases stayed unmatched. The CDR3 loop is CASSNGQGHEQYF. CDR3 nucleotides: TGTGCCAGCAGCAATGGACAGGGCCACGAGCAGTACTTC.

This chain links TRBV7-2 with TRBJ2-4, with TRBD2 matching 7 bases. Germline trimming cut 6 bases from V and 12 bases from J; bases unmatched to any gene: 14. The CDR3 is 14 amino acids. CDR1 is SGHTA, CDR2 FQGNSA, per germline. In nucleotides, the CDR3 is TGTGCCAGCAGTCCTAGCGGCCCCGTCCACAGTCAGTACTTC. It specifies CASSPSGPVHSQYF.

V and J are TRBV4-3 and TRBJ2-1; 12 bases are shared with TRBD2. The CDR3 has 16 amino acids. Trimming took 0 bases from V and 12 from J; bases not matched to a gene: 9. CDR1 and CDR2 from the germline V gene are LGHNA and YSLEER. CDR3 amino acids: CASSQDGTSGSQGQFF. The CDR3 bases are TGCGCCAGCAGCCAAGATGGGACTAGCGGGTCCCAGGGGCAGTTCTTC.